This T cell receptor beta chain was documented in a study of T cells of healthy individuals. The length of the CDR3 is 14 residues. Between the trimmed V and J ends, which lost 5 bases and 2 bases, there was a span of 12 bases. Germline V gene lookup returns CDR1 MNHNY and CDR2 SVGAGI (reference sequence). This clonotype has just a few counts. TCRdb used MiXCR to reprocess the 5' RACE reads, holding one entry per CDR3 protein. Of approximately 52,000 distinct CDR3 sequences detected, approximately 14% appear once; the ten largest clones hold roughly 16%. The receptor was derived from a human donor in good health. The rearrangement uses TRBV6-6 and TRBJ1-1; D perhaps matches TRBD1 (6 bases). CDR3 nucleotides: TGTGCCAGCAGTAGGGGACACACAAACACTGAAGCTTTCTTT. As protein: CASSRGHTNTEAFF.